The clone carrying this TCR beta chain was counted only a few times. PCR was performed using 60 Vbeta and 13 Jbeta primers. Profiled with immunoSEQ multiplex PCR; TCRdb holds only in-frame clones, not every one. The data show about 170,000 clones, 75% to 85% seen once. The data were taken from a study of cytomegalovirus exposure and HLA in healthy donors. The receptor was isolated from a female donor in good health and CMV-seronegative. Sequencing input: PBMCs.

CDR3 nucleotide sequence: TGTGCCAGCACCAACCCAGGGTCGACGGTTGGCTACACCTTC. This encodes CASTNPGSTVGYTF. This chain joins TRBV6-1 and TRBJ1-2, with D possibly matching TRBD1 (5 bases). The CDR3 contains 14 residues. The V end was cut by 7 bases, the J end by 7 bases, with 19 bases between. Germline V gives CDR1 MNHNS, CDR2 SASEGT.